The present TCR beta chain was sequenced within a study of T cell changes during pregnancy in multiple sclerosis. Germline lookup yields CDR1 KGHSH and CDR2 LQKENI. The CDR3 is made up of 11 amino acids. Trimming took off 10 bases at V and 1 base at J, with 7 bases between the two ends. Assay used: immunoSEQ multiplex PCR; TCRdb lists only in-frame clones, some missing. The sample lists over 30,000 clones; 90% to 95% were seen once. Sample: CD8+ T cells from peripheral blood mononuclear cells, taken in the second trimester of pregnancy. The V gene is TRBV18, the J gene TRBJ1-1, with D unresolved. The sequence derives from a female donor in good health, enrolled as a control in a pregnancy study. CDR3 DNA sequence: TGTGCCACCTCCGGGAACACTGAAGCTTTCTTT. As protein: CATSGNTEAFF.